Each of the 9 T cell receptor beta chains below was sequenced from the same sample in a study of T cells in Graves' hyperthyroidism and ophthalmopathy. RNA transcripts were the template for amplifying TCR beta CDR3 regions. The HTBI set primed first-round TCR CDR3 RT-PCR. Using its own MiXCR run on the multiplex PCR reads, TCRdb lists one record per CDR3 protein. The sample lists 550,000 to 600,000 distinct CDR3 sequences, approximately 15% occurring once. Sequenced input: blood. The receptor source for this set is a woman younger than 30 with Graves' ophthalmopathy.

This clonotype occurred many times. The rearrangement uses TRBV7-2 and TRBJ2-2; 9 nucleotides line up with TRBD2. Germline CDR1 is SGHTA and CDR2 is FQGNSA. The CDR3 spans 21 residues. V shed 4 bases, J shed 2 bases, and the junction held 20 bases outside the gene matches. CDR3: CASSSKVAGGLAGHNTGELFF. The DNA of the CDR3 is TGTGCCAGCAGCTCCAAGGTGGCAGGGGGGCTAGCGGGACACAACACCGGGGAGCTGTTTTTT.

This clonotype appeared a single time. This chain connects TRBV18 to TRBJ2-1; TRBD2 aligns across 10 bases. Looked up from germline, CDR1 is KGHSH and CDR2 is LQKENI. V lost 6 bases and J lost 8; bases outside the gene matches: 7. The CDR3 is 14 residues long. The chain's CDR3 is CASSGTSEGHEQFF. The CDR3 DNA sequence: TGTGCCAGCTCCGGGACTAGCGAGGGTCATGAGCAGTTCTTC.

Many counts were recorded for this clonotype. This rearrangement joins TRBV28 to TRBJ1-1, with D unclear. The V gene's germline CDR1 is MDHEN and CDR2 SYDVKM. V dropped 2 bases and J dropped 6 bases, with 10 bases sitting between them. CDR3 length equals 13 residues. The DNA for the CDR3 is TGTGCCAGCAGTTTAGCCCCAGGTCCTGAAGCTTTCTTT. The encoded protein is CASSLAPGPEAFF.

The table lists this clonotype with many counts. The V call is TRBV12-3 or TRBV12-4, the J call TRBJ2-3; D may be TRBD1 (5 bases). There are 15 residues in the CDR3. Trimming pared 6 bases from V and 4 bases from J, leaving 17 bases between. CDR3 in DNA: TGTGCCAGCAGCCCCGGCCAGCAGGGTGCAGATACGCAGTATTTT. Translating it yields CASSPGQQGADTQYF.

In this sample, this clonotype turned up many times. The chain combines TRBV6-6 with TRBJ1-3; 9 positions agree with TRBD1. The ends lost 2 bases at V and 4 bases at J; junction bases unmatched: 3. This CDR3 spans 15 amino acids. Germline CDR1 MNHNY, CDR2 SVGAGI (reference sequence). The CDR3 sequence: CASSYTGQGGNTIYF. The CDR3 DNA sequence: TGTGCCAGCAGTTACACGGGACAGGGAGGAAACACCATATATTTT.

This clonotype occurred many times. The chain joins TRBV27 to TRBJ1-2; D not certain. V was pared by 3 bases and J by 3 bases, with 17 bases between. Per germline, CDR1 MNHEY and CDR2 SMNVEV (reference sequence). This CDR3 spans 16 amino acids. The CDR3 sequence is CASSFRPARPYYGYTF. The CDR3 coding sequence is TGTGCCAGCAGTTTTCGGCCCGCACGGCCCTACTATGGCTACACCTTC.

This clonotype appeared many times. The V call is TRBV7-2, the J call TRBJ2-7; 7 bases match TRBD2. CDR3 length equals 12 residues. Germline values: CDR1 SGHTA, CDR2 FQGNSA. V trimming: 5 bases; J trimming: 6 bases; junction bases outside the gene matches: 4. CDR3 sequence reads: CASSPLAGEQYF. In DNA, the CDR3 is TGTGCCAGCAGCCCTTTAGCGGGCGAGCAGTACTTC.

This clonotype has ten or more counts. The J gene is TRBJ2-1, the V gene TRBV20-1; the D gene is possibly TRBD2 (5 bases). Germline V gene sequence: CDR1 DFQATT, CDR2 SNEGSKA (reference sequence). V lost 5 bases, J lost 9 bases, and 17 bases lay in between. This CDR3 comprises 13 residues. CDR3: CSARNRQDFEQFF. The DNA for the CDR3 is TGCAGTGCTCGCAACCGGCAGGACTTTGAGCAGTTCTTC.

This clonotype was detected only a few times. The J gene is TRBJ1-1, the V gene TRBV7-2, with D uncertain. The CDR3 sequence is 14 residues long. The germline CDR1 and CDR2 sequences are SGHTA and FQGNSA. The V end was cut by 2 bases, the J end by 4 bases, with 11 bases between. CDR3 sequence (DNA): TGTGCCAGCAGCTTATGGGTCAAGGGCACTGAAGCTTTCTTT. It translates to CASSLWVKGTEAFF.